This TCR beta chain was documented in a study of T-cell memory formation after mild COVID-19. The germline CDR1 and CDR2 sequences are LNHDA and SQIVND (reference sequence). Trimming took 2 bases from V and 8 from J; bases not matched to a gene: 9. This CDR3 comprises 15 residues. From the 5' RACE reads, TCRdb called clonotypes with MiXCR, one entry per CDR3 protein. The profile shows 150,000 to 200,000 distinct CDR3 sequences, roughly 14% of them singletons. Sequences were obtained from PBMCs or a T cell subset sorted from them (not recorded which). The V call is TRBV19, the J call TRBJ2-1; TRBD2 aligns across 7 bases. This receptor was obtained from an adult woman who had mild COVID-19 (a few samples of this study predate the infection). Cell type and time point are not known. CDR3 protein: CASSILIGGRHEQFF. The CDR3 coding sequence is TGTGCCAGTAGTATACTCATCGGGGGGAGGCATGAGCAGTTCTTC.